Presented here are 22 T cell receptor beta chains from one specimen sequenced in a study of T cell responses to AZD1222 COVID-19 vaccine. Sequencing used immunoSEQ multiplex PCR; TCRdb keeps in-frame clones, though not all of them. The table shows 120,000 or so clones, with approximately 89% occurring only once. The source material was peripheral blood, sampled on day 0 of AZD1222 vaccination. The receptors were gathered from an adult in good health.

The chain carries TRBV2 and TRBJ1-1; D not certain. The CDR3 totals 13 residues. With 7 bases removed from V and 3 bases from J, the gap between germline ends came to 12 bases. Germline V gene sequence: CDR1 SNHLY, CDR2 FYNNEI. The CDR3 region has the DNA TGTGCCAGCATAGGTCAGCGGGACACTGAAGCTTTCTTT. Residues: CASIGQRDTEAFF. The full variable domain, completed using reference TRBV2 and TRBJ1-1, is EPEVTQTPSHQVTQMGQEVILRCVPISNHLYFYWYRQILGQKVEFLVSFYNNEISEKSEIFDDQFSVERPDGSNFTLKIRSTKLEDSAMYFCASIGQRDTEAFFGQGTRLTVV.

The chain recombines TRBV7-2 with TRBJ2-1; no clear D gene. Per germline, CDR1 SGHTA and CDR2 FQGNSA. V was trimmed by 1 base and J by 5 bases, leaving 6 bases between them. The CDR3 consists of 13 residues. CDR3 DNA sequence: TGTGCCAGCAGCTTAGTGTGGAACAATGAGCAGTTCTTC. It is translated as CASSLVWNNEQFF. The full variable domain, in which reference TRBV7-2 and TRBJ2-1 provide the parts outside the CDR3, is GAGVSQSPSNKVTEKGKDVELRCDPISGHTALYWYRQSLGQGLEFLIYFQGNSAPDKSGLPSDRFSAERTGGSVSTLTIQRTQQEDSAVYLCASSLVWNNEQFFGPGTRLTVL.

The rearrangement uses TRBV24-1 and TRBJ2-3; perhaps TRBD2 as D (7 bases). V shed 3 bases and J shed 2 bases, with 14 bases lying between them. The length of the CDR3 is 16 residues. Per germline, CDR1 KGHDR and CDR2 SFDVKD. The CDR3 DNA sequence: TGTGCCACCAGTGATCCAGAGGGGGACTACACAGATACGCAGTATTTT. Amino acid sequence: CATSDPEGDYTDTQYF.

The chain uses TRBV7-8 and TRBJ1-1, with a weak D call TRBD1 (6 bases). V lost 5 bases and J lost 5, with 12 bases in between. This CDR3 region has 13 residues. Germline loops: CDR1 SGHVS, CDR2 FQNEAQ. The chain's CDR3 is CASSIQGRTEAFF. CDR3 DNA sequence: TGTGCCAGCAGCATACAGGGTCGGACTGAAGCTTTCTTT.

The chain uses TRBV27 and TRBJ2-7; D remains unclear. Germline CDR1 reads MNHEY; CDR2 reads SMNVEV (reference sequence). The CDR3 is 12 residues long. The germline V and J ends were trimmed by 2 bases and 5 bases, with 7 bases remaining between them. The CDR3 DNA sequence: TGTGCCAGCAGTTTAGATTTCCACGAGCAGTACTTC. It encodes CASSLDFHEQYF.

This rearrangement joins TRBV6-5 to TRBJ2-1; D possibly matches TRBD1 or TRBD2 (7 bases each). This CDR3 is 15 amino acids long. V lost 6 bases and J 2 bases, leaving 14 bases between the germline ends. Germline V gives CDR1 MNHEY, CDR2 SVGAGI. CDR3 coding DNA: TGTGCCAGCAGAACCCAGGGGGGGGCCTACAATGAGCAGTTCTTC. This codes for CASRTQGGAYNEQFF.

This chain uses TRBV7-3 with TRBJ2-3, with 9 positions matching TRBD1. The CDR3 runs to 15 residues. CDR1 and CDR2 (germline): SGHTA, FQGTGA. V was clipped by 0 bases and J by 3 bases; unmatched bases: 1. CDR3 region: CASSLTGTGTDTQYF. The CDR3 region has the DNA TGTGCCAGCAGCTTAACTGGGACAGGGACAGATACGCAGTATTTT.

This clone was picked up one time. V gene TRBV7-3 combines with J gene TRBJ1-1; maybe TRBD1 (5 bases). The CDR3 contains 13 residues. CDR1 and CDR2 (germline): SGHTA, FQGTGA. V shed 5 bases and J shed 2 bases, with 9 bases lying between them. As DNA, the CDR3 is TGTGCCAGCAGCCCACAGGTCAACACTGAAGCTTTCTTT. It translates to CASSPQVNTEAFF.

The CDR3 bases are TGTGCCAGCAGCTCCCGTCGTTTAGCGGGAGCTCAGACCGGGGAGCTGTTTTTT. Its protein product is CASSSRRLAGAQTGELFF. The V and J genes are TRBV13 and TRBJ2-2; TRBD2 aligns across 9 bases. The CDR3 runs to 18 residues. The germline gives CDR1 PRHDT, CDR2 FYEKMQ (reference sequence). V was clipped by 4 bases and J by 5 bases; unmatched bases: 14. The full variable domain, its missing parts supplied by reference TRBV13 and TRBJ2-2, is AAGVIQSPRHLIKEKRETATLKCYPIPRHDTVYWYQQGPGQDPQFLISFYEKMQSDKGSIPDRFSAQQFSDYHSELNMSSLELGDSALYFCASSSRRLAGAQTGELFFGEGSRLTVL.

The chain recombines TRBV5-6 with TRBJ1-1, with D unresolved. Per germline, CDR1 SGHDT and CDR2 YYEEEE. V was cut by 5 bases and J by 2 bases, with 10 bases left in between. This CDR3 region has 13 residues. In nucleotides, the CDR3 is TGTGCCAGCAGGGGTGACTCCAACACTGAAGCTTTCTTT. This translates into CASRGDSNTEAFF. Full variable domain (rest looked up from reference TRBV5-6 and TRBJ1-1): DAGVTQSPTHLIKTRGQQVTLRCSPKSGHDTVSWYQQALGQGPQFIFQYYEEEERQRGNFPDRFSGHQFPNYSSELNVNALLLGDSALYLCASRGDSNTEAFFGQGTRLTVV.

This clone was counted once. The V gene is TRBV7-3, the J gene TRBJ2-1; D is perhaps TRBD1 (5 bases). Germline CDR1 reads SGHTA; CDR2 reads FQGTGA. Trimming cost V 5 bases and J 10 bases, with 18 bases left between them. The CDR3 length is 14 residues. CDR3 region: CASSPSSDSLEQFF. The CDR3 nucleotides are TGTGCCAGCAGCCCCTCTTCCGACAGCCTGGAGCAGTTCTTC.

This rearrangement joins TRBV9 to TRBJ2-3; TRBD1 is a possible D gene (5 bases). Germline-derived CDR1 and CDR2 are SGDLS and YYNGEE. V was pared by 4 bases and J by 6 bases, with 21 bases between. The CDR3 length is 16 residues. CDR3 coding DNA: TGTGCCAGCAGCACAGAGACCTCAGGGTACGGTGATACGCAGTATTTT. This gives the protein CASSTETSGYGDTQYF. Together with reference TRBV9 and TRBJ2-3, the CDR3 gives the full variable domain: DSGVTQTPKHLITATGQRVTLRCSPRSGDLSVYWYQQSLDQGLQFLIQYYNGEERAKGNILERFSAQQFPDLHSELNLSSLELGDSALYFCASSTETSGYGDTQYFGPGTRLTVL.

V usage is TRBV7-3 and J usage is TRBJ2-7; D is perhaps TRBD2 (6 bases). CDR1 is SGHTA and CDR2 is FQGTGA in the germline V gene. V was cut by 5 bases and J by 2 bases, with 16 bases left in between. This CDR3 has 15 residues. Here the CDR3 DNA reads TGTGCCAGCAGCGTAGGAGGGCGGGGAACCTACGAGCAGTACTTC. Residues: CASSVGGRGTYEQYF. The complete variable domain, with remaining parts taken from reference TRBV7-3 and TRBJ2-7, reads GAGVSQTPSNKVTEKGKYVELRCDPISGHTALYWYRQSLGQGPEFLIYFQGTGAADDSGLPNDRFFAVRPEGSVSTLKIQRTERGDSAVYLCASSVGGRGTYEQYFGPGTRLTVT.

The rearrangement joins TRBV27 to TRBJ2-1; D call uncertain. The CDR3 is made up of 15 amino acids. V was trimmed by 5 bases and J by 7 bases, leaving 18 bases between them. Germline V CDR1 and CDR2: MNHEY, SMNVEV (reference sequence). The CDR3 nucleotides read TGTGCCAGCAGTCTCGGATCGGGCCGTTTTAATGAGCAGTTCTTC. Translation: CASSLGSGRFNEQFF.

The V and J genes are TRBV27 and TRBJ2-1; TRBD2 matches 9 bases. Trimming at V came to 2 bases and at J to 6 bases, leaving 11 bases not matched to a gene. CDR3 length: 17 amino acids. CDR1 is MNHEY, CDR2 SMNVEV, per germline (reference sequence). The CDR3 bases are TGTGCCAGCAGTTTAGGTCGAAAGGGGACTAGCTCCAATGAGCAGTTCTTC. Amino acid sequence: CASSLGRKGTSSNEQFF.

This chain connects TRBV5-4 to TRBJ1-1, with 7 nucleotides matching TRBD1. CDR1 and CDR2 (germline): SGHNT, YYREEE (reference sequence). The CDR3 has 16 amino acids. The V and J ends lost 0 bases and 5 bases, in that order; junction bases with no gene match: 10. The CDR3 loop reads CASSLDAGGRRTEAFF. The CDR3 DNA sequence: TGTGCCAGCAGCTTGGATGCAGGGGGGAGGAGGACTGAAGCTTTCTTT.

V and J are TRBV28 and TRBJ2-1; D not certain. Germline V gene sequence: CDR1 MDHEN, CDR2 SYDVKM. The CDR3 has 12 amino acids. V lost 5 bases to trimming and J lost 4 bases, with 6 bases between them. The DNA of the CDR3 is TGTGCCAGCAGTCTAGGATACAATGAGCAGTTCTTC. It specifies CASSLGYNEQFF.

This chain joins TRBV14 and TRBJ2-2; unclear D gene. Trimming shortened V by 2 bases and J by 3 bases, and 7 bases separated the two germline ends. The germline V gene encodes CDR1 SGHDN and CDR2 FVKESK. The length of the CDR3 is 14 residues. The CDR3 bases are TGTGCCAGCAGCCAAAACAGCTACACCGGGGAGCTGTTTTTT. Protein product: CASSQNSYTGELFF.

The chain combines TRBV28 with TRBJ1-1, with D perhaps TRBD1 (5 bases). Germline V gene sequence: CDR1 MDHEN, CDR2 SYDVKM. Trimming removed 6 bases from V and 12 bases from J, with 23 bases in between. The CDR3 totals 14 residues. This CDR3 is CASRIAGTKRGTFF. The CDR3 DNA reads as TGTGCCAGCAGGATCGCCGGGACTAAACGCGGAACTTTCTTT.

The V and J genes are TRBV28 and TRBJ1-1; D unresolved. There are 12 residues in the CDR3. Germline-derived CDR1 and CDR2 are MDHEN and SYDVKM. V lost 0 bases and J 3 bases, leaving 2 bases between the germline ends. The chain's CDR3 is CASSLWHTEAFF. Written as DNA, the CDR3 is TGTGCCAGCAGTTTATGGCACACTGAAGCTTTCTTT. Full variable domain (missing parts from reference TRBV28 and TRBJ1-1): DVKVTQSSRYLVKRTGEKVFLECVQDMDHENMFWYRQDPGLGLRLIYFSYDVKMKEKGDIPEGYSVSREKKERFSLILESASTNQTSMYLCASSLWHTEAFFGQGTRLTVV.

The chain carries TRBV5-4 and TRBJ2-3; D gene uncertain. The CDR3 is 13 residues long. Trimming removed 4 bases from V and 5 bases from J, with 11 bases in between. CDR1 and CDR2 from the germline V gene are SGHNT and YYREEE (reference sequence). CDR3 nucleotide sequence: TGTGCCAGCAGCACAAACTGGGGAGATACGCAGTATTTT. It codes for CASSTNWGDTQYF.

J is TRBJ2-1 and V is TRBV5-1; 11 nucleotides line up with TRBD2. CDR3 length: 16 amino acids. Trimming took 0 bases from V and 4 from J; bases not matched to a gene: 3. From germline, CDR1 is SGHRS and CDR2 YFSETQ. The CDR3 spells CASSLGLAGGYNEQFF. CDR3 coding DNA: TGCGCCAGCAGCTTGGGTCTAGCGGGAGGATACAATGAGCAGTTCTTC.